This T cell receptor (beta chain) emerged from a study of blood T cell repertoires in COVID-19. Only in-frame clones appear in the TCRdb table, and some are missing; sequencing was by immunoSEQ multiplex PCR. The data contain 87,000 or so clones, about nine tenths of them singletons. The clonotype originates from a woman at least 80 years old with acute or convalescent COVID-19. The sample was peripheral blood.

CDR3 in amino acids: CASSISGRGNEQFF. The CDR3 DNA is TGTGCCAGTAGTATTAGCGGGAGAGGGAATGAGCAGTTCTTC. The chain joins TRBV19 to TRBJ2-1, with 9 bases lining up with TRBD2. Germline V gene lookup returns CDR1 LNHDA and CDR2 SQIVND (reference sequence). The CDR3 extends over 14 amino acids. V dropped 3 bases and J dropped 7; count of bases not matched to a gene: 4.